The 32 T cell receptor beta chains below come from one sample, sequenced in a study of shared clonotypes between healthy human individuals. The method was immunoSEQ multiplex PCR; TCRdb's version includes in-frame clones alone and lacks a portion of them. The sample includes 600,000 to 750,000 clones, 80% to 95% of them seen just once. Sequencing was carried out using memory CD8+ T cells from PBMCs. Noted subset: CD45RO+ cells pooled with CCR7-negative TemRA cells. The receptors were sampled from a man between 18 and 35 years old in good health. Some clones in this sample may be carry-over from other donors' samples.

The chain links TRBV6-1 to TRBJ2-6; D is uncertain. Germline assignment: CDR1 MNHNS and CDR2 SASEGT. The CDR3 contains 15 residues. V was clipped by 2 bases and J by 3 bases, with 8 bases between them. The CDR3 protein is CASSELGYGANVLTF. CDR3 coding DNA: TGTGCCAGCAGTGAATTGGGGTATGGGGCCAACGTCCTGACTTTC.

The J gene is TRBJ1-2, the V gene TRBV6-6; D is undetermined. The V end lost 5 bases, the J end lost 0 bases, and 10 bases lay between the germline ends. Per germline, CDR1 MNHNY and CDR2 SVGAGI (reference sequence). The CDR3 runs 14 residues. In DNA, the CDR3 is TGTGCCAGCAGTCCCAGATACTCTAACTATGGCTACACCTTC. It codes for CASSPRYSNYGYTF.

The chain combines TRBV30 with TRBJ1-2, with TRBD1 identical over 7 bases. The ends lost 0 bases at V and 5 bases at J; junction bases unmatched: 6. The germline V gene has CDR1 GTSNPN and CDR2 SVGIG (reference sequence). This CDR3 region has 14 residues. The chain's CDR3 is CAWSVRQGEYGYTF. The CDR3 DNA is TGTGCCTGGAGTGTAAGGCAGGGGGAGTATGGCTACACCTTC.

This clone appeared a single time. The chain combines TRBV5-6 with TRBJ2-7; D assignment may be TRBD1 or TRBD2 (6 bases each). V lost 1 base and J 2 bases, leaving 19 bases between the germline ends. Germline V gives CDR1 SGHDT, CDR2 YYEEEE. The CDR3 extends over 17 amino acids. CDR3 bases: TGTGCCAGCAGCTTGTGGGGGGCTGCGGGGCGCACCTACGAGCAGTACTTC. Its translation is CASSLWGAAGRTYEQYF.

The rearrangement uses TRBV27 and TRBJ2-7, with a weak D call TRBD2 (6 bases). CDR1 is MNHEY and CDR2 is SMNVEV in the germline V gene (reference sequence). CDR3 size: 15 residues. V was trimmed by 0 bases and J by 6 bases, leaving 15 bases between them. The CDR3 DNA follows: TGTGCCAGCAGTTTATCGATAACACTAGCTGGCGAGCAGTACTTC. Residues: CASSLSITLAGEQYF.

The chain joins TRBV27 to TRBJ2-7, with a weak D call TRBD2 (7 bases). The CDR3 sequence is 16 residues long. From germline, CDR1 is MNHEY and CDR2 SMNVEV (reference sequence). V lost 0 bases, J lost 5 bases, and 17 bases lay in between. For the CDR3, the DNA is TGTGCCAGCAGTTTATCTGCGGGGGCCCCCCCCCACGAGCAGTACTTC. Translated, it gives CASSLSAGAPPHEQYF.

This chain connects TRBV9 to TRBJ2-5; D unresolved. CDR1 is SGDLS, CDR2 YYNGEE, per germline. The CDR3 covers 15 residues. Trimming shortened V by 3 bases and J by 1 base, and 13 bases separated the two germline ends. As DNA, the CDR3 is TGTGCCAGCAGCGCTCCGAGCCCCTCCCAAGAGACCCAGTACTTC. Translated: CASSAPSPSQETQYF.

This rearrangement joins TRBV15 to TRBJ2-2, with 7 positions matching TRBD2. Germline V gene sequence: CDR1 LNHNV, CDR2 YYDKDF (reference sequence). V lost 5 bases to trimming and J lost 4 bases; unmatched junction nucleotides: 10. The CDR3 length is 16 residues. CDR3 coding DNA: TGTGCCACCAGCGCCCCGGGGCGGGAGCTCACCGGGGAGCTGTTTTTT. Translating it yields CATSAPGRELTGELFF.

J is TRBJ2-3 and V is TRBV19; the match to TRBD2 covers 10 bases. The CDR3 contains 16 residues. CDR1 and CDR2 (germline): LNHDA, SQIVND (reference sequence). V shed 1 base and J 2 bases; nucleotides not matched to a gene: 3. The CDR3 bases are TGTGCCAGTAGTATAGGTACTAGCGGGGACACAGATACGCAGTATTTT. It yields the protein CASSIGTSGDTDTQYF.

The chain combines TRBV10-3 with TRBJ2-7; D gene ambiguous. V lost 3 bases to trimming and J lost 4 bases, with 4 bases between them. In germline, CDR1 is ENHRY, CDR2 SYGVKD. This CDR3 contains 11 residues. DNA of the CDR3: TGTGCCATCAGTGACGTATACGAGCAGTACTTC. Protein product: CAISDVYEQYF.

The chain uses TRBV7-9 and TRBJ2-1; TRBD1 or TRBD2 may be the D gene (5 bases each). The CDR3 extends over 14 amino acids. Germline V gene sequence: CDR1 SEHNR, CDR2 FQNEAQ (reference sequence). Deletions cut 1 base from V and 8 bases from J, with 12 bases between. In nucleotides, the CDR3 is TGTGCCAGCAGCTTAGGCGTGAGGGGACATGAGCAGTTCTTC. Translation: CASSLGVRGHEQFF.

The chain has TRBV7-9 and TRBJ2-3; unclear D gene. The CDR3 sequence is 15 residues long. Trimming removed 5 bases from V and 5 bases from J, with 17 bases in between. The germline V gene encodes CDR1 SEHNR and CDR2 FQNEAQ (reference sequence). CDR3 DNA: TGTGCCAGCAGCCCACGGGTCCTATTACTAGATACGCAGTATTTT. Translation: CASSPRVLLLDTQYF.

In DNA form, the CDR3 reads TGTGCCAGCAGTGAAGGTATCTCGGGAGCCTACGAGCAGTACTTC. Translating it yields CASSEGISGAYEQYF. The rearrangement links TRBV25-1 to TRBJ2-7, with TRBD2 as a possible D gene (6 bases). The CDR3 loop spans 15 amino acids. V was cut by 2 bases and J by 2 bases, with 13 bases left in between. Germline V gene data show CDR1 as MGHDK and CDR2 as SYGVNS.

The V gene is TRBV7-9, the J gene TRBJ1-2; D gene ambiguous. CDR1 and CDR2 (germline): SEHNR, FQNEAQ (reference sequence). The V end lost 3 bases, the J end lost 4 bases, and 6 bases lay between the germline ends. This CDR3 region has 12 residues. In DNA form, the CDR3 reads TGTGCCAGCAGCTTGACGTCCTATGGCTACACCTTC. As protein: CASSLTSYGYTF.

Written as DNA, the CDR3 is TGTGCCAGCAGTTTATCGTATCCGGGAAATGGACAGGGATACTCCTACGAGCAGTACTTC. Translated: CASSLSYPGNGQGYSYEQYF. V gene TRBV27 combines with J gene TRBJ2-7, with 8 bases lining up with TRBD1. CDR3 length: 20 amino acids. CDR1 MNHEY and CDR2 SMNVEV come from the germline V gene (reference sequence). V lost 0 bases to trimming and J lost 0 bases; unmatched junction nucleotides: 16.

The V call is TRBV6-4, the J call TRBJ2-1, with 11 bases aligning to TRBD1. Trimming cost V 0 bases and J 8 bases; bases outside gene matches: 6. CDR1 is MRHNA, CDR2 SNTAGT, per germline. This CDR3 region has 16 residues. This CDR3 reads CASSDSPGQGAYEQFF. Written as DNA, the CDR3 is TGTGCCAGCAGTGACTCTCCCGGACAGGGGGCTTATGAGCAGTTCTTC.

This chain links TRBV6-4 with TRBJ1-2; the D gene is possibly TRBD1 (5 bases). V lost 5 bases and J 5 bases, leaving 18 bases between the germline ends. Germline V gene sequence: CDR1 MRHNA, CDR2 SNTAGT. The CDR3 runs 15 residues. The CDR3 region has the DNA TGTGCCAGCAGTCGGGACTCAGGAGAGCCTTATGGCTACACCTTC. It encodes CASSRDSGEPYGYTF.

This CDR3 is CASRPTGGRDTQYF. The CDR3, as DNA: TGTGCCAGCAGACCGACAGGGGGGAGAGATACGCAGTATTTT. The V gene is TRBV28, the J gene TRBJ2-3; TRBD1 agrees at 9 bases. The CDR3 has 14 residues. CDR1 and CDR2 from the germline V gene are MDHEN and SYDVKM. J was trimmed by 5 bases and V by 6 bases; bases with no gene match: 6.

V is TRBV6-1 and J is TRBJ1-5; D perhaps matches TRBD1 (6 bases). The germline V and J ends were trimmed by 1 base and 4 bases, with 14 bases remaining between them. CDR3 length equals 16 residues. The V gene's germline CDR1 is MNHNS and CDR2 SASEGT. The CDR3 nucleotides read TGTGCCAGCAGTGAAGTAGGTGGACAGCCGAATCAGCCCCAGCATTTT. This gives the protein CASSEVGGQPNQPQHF.

The chain has TRBV6-6 and TRBJ2-7; D not resolved. Trimming took 5 bases from V and 5 from J, leaving 19 bases between them. Germline V CDR1 and CDR2: MNHNY, SVGAGI (reference sequence). This CDR3 region has 15 residues. The DNA for the CDR3 is TGTGCCAGCAGTGGCTTCGGGCAGCTAGTTGACGAGCAGTACTTC. It yields the protein CASSGFGQLVDEQYF.

The chain couples TRBV2 to TRBJ2-7; D gene unclear. CDR1 SNHLY and CDR2 FYNNEI come from the germline V gene. The V gene lost 1 base and the J gene lost 0 bases, with 7 bases spanning the gap. The CDR3 consists of 14 residues. In DNA, the CDR3 is TGTGCCAGCAGTGAAGGTCACAGCTCCTACGAGCAGTACTTC. Translating it yields CASSEGHSSYEQYF.

The chain is built from TRBV7-9 and TRBJ2-3; tentatively, D is TRBD1 (5 bases). CDR1 is SEHNR and CDR2 is FQNEAQ in the germline V gene (reference sequence). CDR3 length: 13 residues. V was cut by 5 bases and J by 2 bases, with 8 bases left in between. CDR3 loop: CASSGALTDTQYF. The DNA of the CDR3 is TGTGCCAGCAGCGGGGCGCTCACAGATACGCAGTATTTT.

The V and J genes are TRBV4-3 and TRBJ2-7; possibly TRBD2 for D (5 bases). The germline gives CDR1 LGHNA, CDR2 YSLEER. Trimming took off 2 bases at V and 3 bases at J, with 8 bases between the two ends. The CDR3 length is 13 residues. The CDR3 nucleotides read TGCGCCAGCAGCCAAATGAGGGACTACGAGCAGTACTTC. Protein sequence: CASSQMRDYEQYF.

Regarding this clone: One base away lies a much larger clone, so this may be a sequencing read error. Different DNA sequences within this sample yield the same CDR3. This chain joins TRBV6-4 and TRBJ2-3; 11 bases agree with TRBD2. Per the germline V gene, CDR1 is MRHNA and CDR2 is SNTAGT. The CDR3 totals 15 residues. The V segment lost 3 bases and the J segment 3 bases; nucleotides outside the gene matches: 2. Here the CDR3 reads CASSEGTSGTDTQYF. CDR3 DNA sequence: TGTGCCAGCAGTGAAGGGACTAGCGGAACAGATACGCAGTATTTT.

The rearrangement joins TRBV27 to TRBJ1-4; D unclear. The V end was cut by 7 bases, the J end by 5 bases, with 11 bases between. CDR3 size: 13 residues. Per germline, CDR1 MNHEY and CDR2 SMNVEV (reference sequence). The CDR3 spells CASKEGVNEKLFF. The CDR3 nucleotides read TGTGCCAGCAAAGAGGGAGTAAATGAAAAACTGTTTTTT. Looking up the rest from reference TRBV27 and TRBJ1-4 gives the full variable domain: EAQVTQNPRYLITVTGKKLTVTCSQNMNHEYMSWYRQDPGLGLRQIYYSMNVEVTDKGDVPEGYKVSRKEKRNFPLILESPSPNQTSLYFCASKEGVNEKLFFGSGTQLSVL.

V usage is TRBV5-5 and J usage is TRBJ2-7; no clear D. CDR3 length: 13 amino acids. In germline, CDR1 is SGHKS, CDR2 YYEKEE (reference sequence). V shed 2 bases and J shed 2 bases, with 8 bases lying between them. The CDR3 coding sequence is TGTGCCAGCAGCTTCGGGCCGACCTACGAGCAGTACTTC. This sequence encodes CASSFGPTYEQYF.

The gene calls are TRBV7-9 and TRBJ1-6, with D uncertain. V was cut by 1 base and J by 7 bases, with 14 bases left in between. The germline gives CDR1 SEHNR, CDR2 FQNEAQ (reference sequence). The CDR3 runs 16 residues. The CDR3 reads CASSLVPGSGNSPLHF. CDR3 nucleotide sequence: TGTGCCAGCAGCTTAGTCCCCGGCAGCGGGAATTCACCCCTCCACTTT.

CDR3 coding DNA: TGTGCCAGCAGCGGGGACATCCAAGAGACCCAGTACTTC. Translating gives CASSGDIQETQYF. The chain links TRBV5-6 to TRBJ2-5, with TRBD1 as a possible D gene (6 bases). This CDR3 is built from 13 residues. The V and J ends lost 4 bases and 1 base respectively, with 8 bases between them. Germline values: CDR1 SGHDT, CDR2 YYEEEE.

The chain uses TRBV18 and TRBJ2-5; D uncertain. The last part of the DNA fits TRBJ2-7 better; the J call may be wrong. The CDR3 is made up of 11 amino acids. Germline CDR1 and CDR2: KGHSH and LQKENI. Written as DNA, the CDR3 is TGTGCCAGCTCCCGCACGGACGAGCAGTACTTC. It yields the protein CASSRTDEQYF.

V usage is TRBV7-9 and J usage is TRBJ2-4; TRBD2 agrees at 15 bases. The CDR3 runs 17 residues. V gave up 7 bases and J gave up 1 base; unmatched junction bases: 5. CDR1 is SEHNR and CDR2 is FQNEAQ in the germline V gene (reference sequence). The CDR3 here is CASNPGLAGGAKNIQYF. The CDR3 bases are TGTGCCAGCAACCCTGGACTAGCGGGAGGGGCCAAAAACATTCAGTACTTC.

The chain recombines TRBV13 with TRBJ2-7; 8 bases fit TRBD2. The CDR3 spans 14 residues. Germline CDR1 PRHDT, CDR2 FYEKMQ (reference sequence). The V gene end was trimmed by 1 base and the J gene end by 6 bases; junction bases not matched to a gene: 5. The CDR3 loop reads CASSLVAGGREQYF. CDR3 nucleotide sequence: TGTGCCAGCAGCTTAGTTGCGGGAGGACGCGAGCAGTACTTC.

The rearrangement joins TRBV5-1 to TRBJ2-1; D uncertain. Trimming pared 3 bases from V and 2 bases from J, leaving 9 bases between. The CDR3 is 14 residues long. Germline V CDR1 and CDR2: SGHRS, YFSETQ. CDR3 sequence (DNA): TGCGCCAGCAGCTCATGGATCCCCTACAATGAGCAGTTCTTC. Encoded protein: CASSSWIPYNEQFF.